This T cell receptor (beta chain) is from a study of blood T cell repertoires in COVID-19. Study overall: COVID-19 samples from acute and convalescent phases originated in the United States, Italy and Spain. Sources were T cells, B-cell-depleted T cells, or PBMCs; the material itself was cDNA or gDNA.

This CDR3 comprises 17 residues. Germline CDR1 SGHTA, CDR2 FQGNSA. The J segment lost 1 base and the V segment lost 4 bases, leaving 9 bases of the junction unmatched. In its sample, this clone was seen once. In the authors' methods: Reference gene primer amplification gave nucleated cell count estimates. The repertoire was sequenced with immunoSEQ multiplex PCR; TCRdb's copy has only in-frame clones and lacks some. Clonal size and the V and J genes are those of that table, whereas D and trimming came from the DNA. This table has a few hundred thousand clones, nearly 90% appearing once. The chain uses TRBV7-2 and TRBJ2-1; 8 bases line up with TRBD2. The receptor comes from a woman between 55 and 75 years old with COVID-19, enrolled during active disease. Sequencing was performed on peripheral blood. The CDR3 sequence: CASSWEPLAVSYNEQFF. The CDR3 DNA reads as TGTGCCAGCAGCTGGGAACCACTAGCGGTTTCCTACAATGAGCAGTTCTTC.